This T cell receptor beta chain was captured in a study of T-cell reconstitution after alpha-beta-depleted transplantation in children (dated by TCRdb to about 2016). Some background on the complete study: The study quantitatively tracked T-cell immune reconstitution after TCRalphabeta/CD19-depleted allogeneic hematopoietic cell transplantation in children using TCR repertoire profiling.

Findings and caveats that apply to the study as a whole: Apparently early alphabetaT-cell count recovery about two months after transplant reportedly relied on only several hundred rapidly expanded clones derived from non-depleted graft cells. Hyperexpanded clone frequencies declined over subsequent months; after one year, T-cell counts and TCRbeta diversity were mostly attributed to newly produced T cells. In some patients, the high TCRbeta diversity seen at day 60 was put down to recipient T cells and intrathymic progenitors that had survived conditioning.

This clonotype was found many times. It lacks a known antigen. No base-level quality is on record; no much larger clone is a single base apart. The sample's treatment or condition label, in plain terms: allogeneic hematopoietic cell transplantation with graft depleted of TCRalphabeta T cells and CD19 B cells. The children who served as transplant recipients had been given grafts of TCRalphabeta/CD19-depleted allogeneic hematopoietic cells. The germline V gene sets CDR1 to MDHEN and CDR2 to SYDVKM. The CDR3 has 17 amino acids, counting the end cysteine and phenylalanine. Only the CDR3 region is kept as DNA, spanning 51 bases read in frame from base 1. Trimming at the junction amounts to 3 bases on V and 5 bases on J, and the germline ends lie 20 bases apart. Libraries were prepared through PCR. Sequencing relied on an Illumina HiSeq 2500. Molecular barcoding was employed in the preparation of TCR libraries, with unique molecular identifiers being used to normalize TCRbeta repertoire quantification. TCRdb applied fastp at Q25 and MiXCR to the public reads, then kept only in-frame beta chains. Merged by CDR3 protein, the rows form single entries marked with the most common genes and DNA. This sample comprises 250,000 or so distinct CDR3 sequences, 6.5% to 9% of them detected only once. The ten most abundant clones make up 6.3% of the sample.

The sequence derives from a male patient between 5 and 17 years old who had a stem cell transplant for acute lymphoblastic leukemia, so the T cells may come from the graft donor. The chain is assembled from TRBV28 and TRBJ2-1, and the D gene may be TRBD2, 7 bases matching. Specimen: PBMCs, mostly from graft donor cells, collected 180 days after TCRalphabeta/CD19-depleted stem cell transplant. The DNA sequence is given as TGTGCCAGCAGTTTGAGGGCGGGGGCCATAGGGGACAATGAGCAGTTCTTC. Its amino acids are CASSLRAGAIGDNEQFF.